This T cell receptor beta chain was obtained from a study of blood T cells in healthy people across ages. A minimum of 6.5 million PBMCs was isolated per sample. The extraction recovered at least 5.5 micrograms of total RNA per sample. A second PCR, run for about 7 to 12 cycles, used a sample-barcoded 5' primer plus a J-beta primer mix. Every single cDNA molecule received a tag from a template-switch adaptor with 12 random nucleotides. TCRdb independently ran MiXCR on the 5' RACE reads; one entry per CDR3 protein. The sample holds under 2,000,000 distinct CDR3 sequences; 40% to 55% are singletons and the top ten take less than 2.5%. About this clonotype: Its matching antigen is unknown. One junction end does not reproduce the germline sequence, and a read error may be involved.

Broader study findings: Both higher diversity and more naive CD4+ cells marked long-lived donors when set against aged donors.

Germline V gene data show CDR1 as SQVTM and CDR2 as ANQGSEA. This CDR3 region has 14 residues. Sample: blood. This clonotype was obtained from a woman aged 35 to 49 in good health. V usage is TRBV29-1 and J usage is TRBJ2-3; 7 bases align to TRBD2. As DNA, the CDR3 is TGCAGCGTTGTTGTGGGGGGGAGCACAGGTACGCAGTATTTT. Translated: CSVVVGGSTGTQYF.